The rows below give T cell receptor beta chains drawn from one sample of a study of post-analysis software for immune sequencing data. TCRdb processed the PCR reads anew with MiXCR; each CDR3 protein has one entry. The sample shows roughly 430,000 distinct CDR3 sequences, 35% to 45% of them seen only once. The sample was blood. The receptors were gathered from a girl aged 2 to 9 with multiple sclerosis. Each CDR3 is given with its conserved first and last residue. The D gene is left open where the match is weak. For some rows the clone size is stated as once, few or many, or as a class when expanded; others skip it.

v_gene	d_gene	len	abundance	j_gene	CDR3nt	CDR3aa
TRBV7-9	.	12	.	TRBJ2-1	TGTGCCAGCAGCCCACAAATTTACGAGCAGTTCTTC	CASSPQIYEQFF
TRBV20-1	TRBD1	14	.	TRBJ1-5	TGCAGTGCCCAAAGACAGGGGTCGAGTCAGCCCCAGCATTTT	CSAQRQGSSQPQHF
TRBV19	TRBD1	15	few	TRBJ2-7	TGTGCCAGTACCCAAACCGGGACAGGGTCCTACGAGCAGTACTTC	CASTQTGTGSYEQYF
TRBV28	.	12	.	TRBJ2-7	TGTGCCAGCATCGGGGACTCCTACGAGCAGTACTTC	CASIGDSYEQYF
TRBV12-3/TRBV12-4	.	13	.	TRBJ2-7	TGTGCCAGCAGTGGCCAACTAGTTTACGAGCAGTACTTC	CASSGQLVYEQYF
TRBV6-6	TRBD1	13	.	TRBJ1-2	TGTGCCAGCAGCACGACAGGGGGGTATGGCTACACCTTC	CASSTTGGYGYTF
TRBV29-1	.	13	.	TRBJ2-7	TGCAGCGTCACAAGCGAATTCCCTTACGAGCAGTACTTC	CSVTSEFPYEQYF
TRBV3-1	TRBD2	16	.	TRBJ2-7	TGTGCCAGCAGCCAAGGAGTGCTAGCGGGAGTATACGAGCAGTACTTC	CASSQGVLAGVYEQYF
TRBV29-1	TRBD1	15	few	TRBJ2-7	TGCAGCGTTGCGGACAGGGGGCGGCACGCATACGAGCAGTACTTC	CSVADRGRHAYEQYF
TRBV7-2	.	13	.	TRBJ1-5	TGTGCCAGCAGCTTACAAAGGAATCAGCCCCAGCATTTT	CASSLQRNQPQHF
TRBV20-1	TRBD1	14	few	TRBJ1-1	TGCAGTGCTAGAGGGGGGACAGGGAACACTGAAGCTTTCTTT	CSARGGTGNTEAFF
TRBV4-3	.	15	.	TRBJ2-2	TGCGCCAGCAGCCAAGTTTCGGGGAGCACCGGGGAGCTGTTTTTT	CASSQVSGSTGELFF
TRBV5-5	.	15	.	TRBJ1-2	TGTGCCAGCAGCTTGGATGGAAGGGGACTCGATGGCTACACCTTC	CASSLDGRGLDGYTF
TRBV20-1	TRBD2	14	.	TRBJ2-3	TGCAGTGCTAATTTAGCGGGGGGCACAGATACGCAGTATTTT	CSANLAGGTDTQYF
TRBV28	TRBD1	11	.	TRBJ1-2	TGTGCCAGCAGTCCCAGGGGGGGCTACACCTTC	CASSPRGGYTF
TRBV7-2	TRBD2	17	.	TRBJ2-3	TGTGCCAGCAGCTTAGCGATAGTAGCGGGACACACAAATACGCAGTATTTT	CASSLAIVAGHTNTQYF
TRBV7-9	TRBD1	17	.	TRBJ1-2	TGTGCCAGCAGCCATACACTGAGAGAAGACAGGGCTTATGGCTACACCTTC	CASSHTLREDRAYGYTF
TRBV6-2/TRBV6-3	.	13	.	TRBJ1-2	TGTGCCAGCAGTTACCAAGACCTCTTAGGCTACACCTTC	CASSYQDLLGYTF
TRBV19	TRBD2	16	.	TRBJ2-1	TGTGCCAGTAGTATCGGCGCCGGGGGGGAATACAATGAGCAGTTCTTC	CASSIGAGGEYNEQFF
TRBV20-1	.	16	few	TRBJ2-3	TGCAGTGCTGAGGTGCTGGGACAACGGGGCACAGATACGCAGTATTTT	CSAEVLGQRGTDTQYF
TRBV20-1	.	15	.	TRBJ1-2	TGCAGTGCTAGAGATCGGGCCCGCGGAAGCTCTGGCTACACCTTC	CSARDRARGSSGYTF
TRBV10-3	TRBD2	16	.	TRBJ2-1	TGTGCCATCAGTGAGACTAGCGGGGGGACCTACAATGAGCAGTTCTTC	CAISETSGGTYNEQFF
TRBV7-3	TRBD1	19	.	TRBJ2-1	TGTGCCAGCAGCCCACGGGGACAGCCAGCATCGAGCTCCTACAATGAGCAGTTCTTC	CASSPRGQPASSSYNEQFF
TRBV18	TRBD1	14	.	TRBJ1-5	TGTGCCAGCTCACAGGGACAGGGCAATCAGCCCCAGCATTTT	CASSQGQGNQPQHF
TRBV4-3	.	16	once	TRBJ2-1	TGCGCCAGCAGCCAAGGGGAGGTGACCCTTGGGGATGAGCAGTTCTTC	CASSQGEVTLGDEQFF
TRBV29-1	.	15	.	TRBJ1-1	TGCAGCGTTGGCGGGGGGGCGAGGTTGAAAACTGAAGCTTTCTTT	CSVGGGARLKTEAFF
TRBV5-1	.	16	.	TRBJ1-1	TGCGCCAGCAGCTTGATCATGGGGTCCCGGAACACTGAAGCTTTCTTT	CASSLIMGSRNTEAFF
TRBV19	TRBD1	15	.	TRBJ2-5	TGTACCAGTAGTACGGGAAGGGACAGACAAGTTGAGCAGTACTTC	CTSSTGRDRQVEQYF
TRBV2	.	14	.	TRBJ2-5	TGTGCCAGCAGTGAAGCCGCAGGGCGAGAGACCCAGTACTTC	CASSEAAGRETQYF
TRBV12-3/TRBV12-4	.	15	.	TRBJ2-5	TGTGCCAGCAGCAATAGTAGCTCCAGGTTGGAGACCCAGTACTTC	CASSNSSSRLETQYF
TRBV21-1	.	15	.	TRBJ2-5	TGTGCCAGCAGCAAATTGAAACAGTTCCAAGAGACCCAGTACTTC	CASSKLKQFQETQYF
TRBV4-1	.	12	.	TRBJ2-1	TGCGCCAGCAGCCAGTTTACAGATGAGCAGTTCTTC	CASSQFTDEQFF
TRBV6-2/TRBV6-3	.	11	many	TRBJ2-7	TGTGCCAGCAGTTCCAACTACGAGCAGTACTTC	CASSSNYEQYF
TRBV29-1	TRBD1	14	.	TRBJ1-1	TGCAGCGTTGTGGCAGGGGGAAGGAACACTGAAGCTTTCTTT	CSVVAGGRNTEAFF
TRBV20-1	.	11	.	TRBJ2-1	TGCAGTGCTCGTGGACACAATGAGCAGTTCTTC	CSARGHNEQFF
TRBV27	.	14	.	TRBJ1-1	TGTGCCAGCAGTTTTAGCTGGAGGGACACTGAAGCTTTCTTT	CASSFSWRDTEAFF
TRBV20-1	.	13	.	TRBJ2-5	TGCAGTGCTAGAGATTTGCGGGCGGAGACCCAGTACTTC	CSARDLRAETQYF
TRBV27	.	15	few	TRBJ2-7	TGTGCCAGCAGTTCCTTCCGGGACCGAACCTACGAGCAGTACTTC	CASSSFRDRTYEQYF
TRBV29-1	TRBD2	14	.	TRBJ2-1	TGCAGCGTTGATGGGGCGGGAGGTTGGAATGAGCAGTTCTTC	CSVDGAGGWNEQFF
TRBV7-9	.	17	.	TRBJ2-6	TGTGCCAGCAGCTTAGTGGCAGGGACTCTAGGGGCCAACGTCCTGACTTTC	CASSLVAGTLGANVLTF
TRBV9	.	13	.	TRBJ2-6	TGTGCCAGCAGCGTTTCAGGGGCCAACGTCCTGACTTTC	CASSVSGANVLTF
TRBV20-1	.	13	.	TRBJ2-7	TGCAGTGCTAGCGGGCCTACTACAAACGAGCAGTACTTC	CSASGPTTNEQYF
TRBV5-1	.	15	.	TRBJ2-7	TGCGCCAGCAGCTTGGTAACGGGACGGAGTTACGAGCAGTACTTC	CASSLVTGRSYEQYF
TRBV6-4	.	15	.	TRBJ1-2	TGTGCCAGCAGTGGCTTGACACCTGCTAACTATGGCTCCACCTTC	CASSGLTPANYGSTF
TRBV15	.	15	few	TRBJ2-5	TGTGCCACCAGCAGAGCTACAGTCTCCCAAGAGACCCAGTACTTC	CATSRATVSQETQYF
TRBV20-1	.	15	.	TRBJ2-1	TGCAGTGCGACCCCAGGGGCGAGCTCCTACAATGAGCAGTTCTTC	CSATPGASSYNEQFF
TRBV7-2	TRBD1	17	once	TRBJ1-5	TGTGCCAGCAGCCCCCATCGGACAGGGGGAGGCAATCAGCCCCAGCATTTT	CASSPHRTGGGNQPQHF